This T cell receptor (beta chain) was sequenced for a study of T cell responses to AZD1222 COVID-19 vaccine. Study summary: Second doses that came at about 4 or about 12 weeks were put together. Study results and limitations: Breadth and depth of Spike-specific TCRs rose after two AZD1222 doses.

Sequencing was performed with immunoSEQ multiplex PCR; in TCRdb, only in-frame clones are kept and a portion is missing. The sample has 100,000 to 150,000 clones, just under 90% seen once; the top ten hold 3.5% to 5%. As to this clone: Its antigen is not known.

The CDR3 runs 14 residues. The genes are TRBV21-1 and TRBJ2-5. TRBV21-1 is an annotated pseudogene. The specimen was peripheral blood, collected on day 0 of AZD1222 vaccination. The receptor was derived from an adult in good health. CDR3 bases: TGTGCCAGCAGCAAAGAGGGCAGCCAAGAGACCCAGTACTTC. The encoded protein is CASSKEGSQETQYF.